The sequence of this T cell receptor (beta chain) was determined in a study of beta chain features in type 1 diabetes. Expressed TCRB transcripts were sequenced, since all the RNA that had been isolated was reverse transcribed. Sequencing used immunoSEQ multiplex PCR; TCRdb keeps in-frame clones, though not all of them. In the table there are under 400,000 clones, roughly 12% of which are singletons. CDR3 size: 15 residues. Losses at the gene ends were 2 bases for V and 3 bases for J; bases not matched to a gene: 4. Per the germline V gene, CDR1 is SGHNT and CDR2 is YYREEE (reference sequence). Sequencing was done on a sample of naive CD4+ T cells from blood. The V gene is TRBV5-4, the J gene TRBJ2-3, with 9 bases identical to TRBD1. This clonotype originated in a man aged 18 to 30 in good health. This chain's CDR3 is CASSFTGGGTDTQYF. The CDR3 DNA reads as TGTGCCAGCAGCTTCACAGGGGGCGGAACAGATACGCAGTATTTT. Using reference TRBV5-4 and TRBJ2-3 for the parts outside the CDR3, the full variable domain is ETGVTQSPTHLIKTRGQQVTLRCSSQSGHNTVSWYQQALGQGPQFIFQYYREEENGRGNFPPRFSGLQFPNYSSELNVNALELDDSALYLCASSFTGGGTDTQYFGPGTRLTVL.